Listed below are T cell receptor beta chains from one sample, sequenced in a study of blood T cell repertoires in COVID-19. Sequencing used immunoSEQ multiplex PCR; TCRdb keeps in-frame clones, though not all of them. The table has around 330,000 clones, about nine tenths seen once. Material: PBMCs or T cells enriched from blood (not recorded which). These receptors originate from a woman aged 40 to 50 who had recovered from COVID-19. The CDR3 runs from the conserved cysteine through the conserved F or W. The order of the fields is V gene, J gene, CDR3 protein.

V gene: TRBV9; J gene: TRBJ2-3; CDR3 protein: CASSDTSGGFDTQYF
V gene: TRBV2; J gene: TRBJ2-5; CDR3 protein: CASRPPWAGEETQYF
V gene: TRBV3-1/TRBV3-2; J gene: TRBJ2-2; CDR3 protein: CASSQGAGATGELFF
V gene: TRBV6-4; J gene: TRBJ2-2; CDR3 protein: CASRQVSSGELFF
V gene: TRBV6-5; J gene: TRBJ2-1; CDR3 protein: CASSYGQGEYNEQFF
V gene: TRBV6-2/TRBV6-3; J gene: TRBJ1-5; CDR3 protein: CASSQQGALGQPQHF
V gene: TRBV7-2; J gene: TRBJ2-3; CDR3 protein: CASSGLVLSTDTQYF
V gene: TRBV27; J gene: TRBJ2-1; CDR3 protein: CASSSPLGGSYNEQFF
V gene: TRBV29-1; J gene: TRBJ1-2; CDR3 protein: CSVAGQGSYGYTF
V gene: TRBV6-5; J gene: TRBJ2-6; CDR3 protein: CASSYTGQAGANVLTF
V gene: TRBV29-1; J gene: TRBJ2-5; CDR3 protein: CSVEVTGRETQYF
V gene: TRBV9; J gene: TRBJ1-1; CDR3 protein: CASSPSRQGSTSGTEAFF
V gene: TRBV5-6; J gene: TRBJ2-5; CDR3 protein: CASNPAGSEETQYF
V gene: TRBV7-9; J gene: TRBJ1-4; CDR3 protein: CASSPGGHDEKLFF
V gene: TRBV6-2/TRBV6-3; J gene: TRBJ2-7; CDR3 protein: CASSPQGYEQYF
V gene: TRBV7-2; J gene: TRBJ1-2; CDR3 protein: CASTPGQGPPSF